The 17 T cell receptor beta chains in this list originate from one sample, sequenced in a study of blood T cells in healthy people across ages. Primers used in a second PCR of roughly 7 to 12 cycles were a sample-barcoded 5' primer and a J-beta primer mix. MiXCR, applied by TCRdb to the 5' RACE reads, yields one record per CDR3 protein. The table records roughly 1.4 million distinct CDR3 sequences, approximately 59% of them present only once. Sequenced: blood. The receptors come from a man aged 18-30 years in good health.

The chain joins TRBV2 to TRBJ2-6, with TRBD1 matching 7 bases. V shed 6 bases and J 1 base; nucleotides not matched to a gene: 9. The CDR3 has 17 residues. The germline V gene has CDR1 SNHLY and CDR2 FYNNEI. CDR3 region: CASRPGQMISGANVLTF. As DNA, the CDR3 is TGTGCCAGCAGGCCGGGACAGATGATTTCTGGGGCCAACGTCCTGACTTTC.

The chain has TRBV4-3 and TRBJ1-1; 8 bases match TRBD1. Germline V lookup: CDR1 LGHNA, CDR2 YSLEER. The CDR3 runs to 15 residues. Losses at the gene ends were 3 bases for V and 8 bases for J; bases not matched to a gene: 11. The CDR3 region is CASSHSGTGLSEAFF. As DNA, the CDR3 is TGCGCCAGCAGCCACTCCGGGACAGGTCTTTCGGAAGCTTTCTTT.

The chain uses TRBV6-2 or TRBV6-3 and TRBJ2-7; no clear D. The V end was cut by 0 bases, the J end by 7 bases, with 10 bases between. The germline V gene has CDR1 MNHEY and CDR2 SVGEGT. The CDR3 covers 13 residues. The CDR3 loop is CASSYSNYNEQYF. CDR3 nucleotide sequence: TGTGCCAGCAGTTACTCGAACTACAATGAGCAGTACTTC.

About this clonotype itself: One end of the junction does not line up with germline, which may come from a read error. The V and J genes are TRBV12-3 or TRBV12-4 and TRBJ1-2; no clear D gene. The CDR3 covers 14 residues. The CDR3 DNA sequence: TGTGCCAGCAGCTTAGGGAACGGTAACTATGGCTACACCTTC. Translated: CASSLGNGNYGYTF.

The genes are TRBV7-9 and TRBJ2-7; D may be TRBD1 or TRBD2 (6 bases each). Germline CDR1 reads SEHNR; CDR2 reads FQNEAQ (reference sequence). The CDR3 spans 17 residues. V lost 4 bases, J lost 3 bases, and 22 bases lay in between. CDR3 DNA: TGTGCCAGCAGCTCTCCCGCGGGACACAAGTTAAGCTACGAGCAGTACTTC. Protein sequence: CASSSPAGHKLSYEQYF.

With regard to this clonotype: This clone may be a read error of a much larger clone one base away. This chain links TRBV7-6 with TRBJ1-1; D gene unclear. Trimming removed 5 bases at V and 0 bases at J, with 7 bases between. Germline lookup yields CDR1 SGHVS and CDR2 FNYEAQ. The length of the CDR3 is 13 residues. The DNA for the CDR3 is TGTGCCAGCAGCGACCGGGTGAACACTGAAGCTTTCTTT. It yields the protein CASSDRVNTEAFF.

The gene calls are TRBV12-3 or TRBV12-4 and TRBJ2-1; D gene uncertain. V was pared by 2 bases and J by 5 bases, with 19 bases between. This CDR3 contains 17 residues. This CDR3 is CASSLIGSGTANNEQFF. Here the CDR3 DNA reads TGTGCCAGCAGTTTAATCGGGTCAGGAACTGCCAACAATGAGCAGTTCTTC.

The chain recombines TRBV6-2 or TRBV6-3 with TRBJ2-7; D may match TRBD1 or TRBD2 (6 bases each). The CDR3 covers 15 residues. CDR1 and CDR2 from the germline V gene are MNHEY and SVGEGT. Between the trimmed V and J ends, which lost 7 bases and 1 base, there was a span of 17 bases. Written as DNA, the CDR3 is TGTGCCAGCACCGAAGGGGGGACACTATCCTACGAGCAGTACTTC. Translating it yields CASTEGGTLSYEQYF.

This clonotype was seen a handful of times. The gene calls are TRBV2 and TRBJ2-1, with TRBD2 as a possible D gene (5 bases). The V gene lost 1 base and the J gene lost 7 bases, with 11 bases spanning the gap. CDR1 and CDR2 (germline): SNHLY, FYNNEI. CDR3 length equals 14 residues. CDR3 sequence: CASSEEGWTNEQFF. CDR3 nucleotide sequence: TGTGCCAGCAGTGAAGAAGGGTGGACTAATGAGCAGTTCTTC. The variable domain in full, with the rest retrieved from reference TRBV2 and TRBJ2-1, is EPEVTQTPSHQVTQMGQEVILRCVPISNHLYFYWYRQILGQKVEFLVSFYNNEISEKSEIFDDQFSVERPDGSNFTLKIRSTKLEDSAMYFCASSEEGWTNEQFFGPGTRLTVL.

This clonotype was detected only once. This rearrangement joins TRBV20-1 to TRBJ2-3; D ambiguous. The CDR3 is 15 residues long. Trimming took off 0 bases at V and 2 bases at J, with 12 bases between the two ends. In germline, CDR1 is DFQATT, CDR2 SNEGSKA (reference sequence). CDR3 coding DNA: TGCAGTGCTAGAGATCTGGACGGCTCCACAGATACGCAGTATTTT. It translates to CSARDLDGSTDTQYF.

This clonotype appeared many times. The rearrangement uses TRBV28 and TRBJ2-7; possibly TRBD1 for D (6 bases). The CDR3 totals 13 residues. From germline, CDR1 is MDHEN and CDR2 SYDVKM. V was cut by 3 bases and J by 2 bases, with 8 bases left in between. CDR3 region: CASSFTGTYEQYF. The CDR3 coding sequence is TGTGCCAGCAGTTTCACAGGGACCTACGAGCAGTACTTC.

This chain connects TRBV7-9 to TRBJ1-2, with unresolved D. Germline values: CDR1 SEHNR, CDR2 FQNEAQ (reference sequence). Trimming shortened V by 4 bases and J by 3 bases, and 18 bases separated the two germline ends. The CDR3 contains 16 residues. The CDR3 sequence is CASSSNEDLLHYGYTF. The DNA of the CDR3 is TGTGCCAGCAGCTCCAATGAGGACTTACTACACTATGGCTACACCTTC.

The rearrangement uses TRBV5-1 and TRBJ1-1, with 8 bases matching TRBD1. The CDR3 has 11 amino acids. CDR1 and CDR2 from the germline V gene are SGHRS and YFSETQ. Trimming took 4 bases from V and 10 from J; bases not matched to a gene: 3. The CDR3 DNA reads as TGCGCCAGCAGCCTCAGGGGGCCAGCTTTCTTT. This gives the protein CASSLRGPAFF.

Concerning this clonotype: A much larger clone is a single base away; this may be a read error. In DNA, the CDR3 is TGCGCCAGCAGCCCCTCGGGCGGGGTTTCACCTCCTTACTACGGGCAGTACTTC. Residues: CASSPSGGVSPPYYGQYF. V is TRBV5-1 and J is TRBJ2-4; TRBD2 might be the D (6 bases). The germline CDR1 and CDR2 sequences are SGHRS and YFSETQ. The CDR3 totals 18 residues. Trimming left V 4 bases short and J 13 bases short, with 33 bases between.

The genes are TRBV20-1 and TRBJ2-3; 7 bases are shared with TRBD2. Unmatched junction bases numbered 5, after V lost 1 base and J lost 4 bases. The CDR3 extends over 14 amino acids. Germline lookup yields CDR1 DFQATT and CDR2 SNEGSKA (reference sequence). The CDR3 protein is CSARGTAGADTQYF. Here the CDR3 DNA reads TGCAGTGCTAGAGGAACGGCGGGAGCAGATACGCAGTATTTT.

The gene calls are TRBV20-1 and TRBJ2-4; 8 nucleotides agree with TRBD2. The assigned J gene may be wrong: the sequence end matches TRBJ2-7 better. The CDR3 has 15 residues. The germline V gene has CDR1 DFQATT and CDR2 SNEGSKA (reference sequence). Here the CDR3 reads CSARDSTSGPYEQYF. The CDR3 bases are TGCAGTGCTAGAGATAGTACTAGCGGACCCTACGAGCAGTACTTC.

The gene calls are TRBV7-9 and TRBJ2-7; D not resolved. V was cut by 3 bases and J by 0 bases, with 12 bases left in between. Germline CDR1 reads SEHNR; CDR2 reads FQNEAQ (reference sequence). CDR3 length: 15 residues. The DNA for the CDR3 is TGTGCCAGCAGCTTGACCCACAGTAGCTCCTACGAGCAGTACTTC. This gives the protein CASSLTHSSSYEQYF.